This T cell receptor beta chain stems from a study of early T cells in non-severe SARS-CoV-2 infection. Whole-study findings and limits: Clonotype matching in VDJdb favored anti-spike CD8 responses and did not capture private and CD4 specificities.

Comment on this clonotype: The target antigen is unknown.

The CDR3 runs 11 residues. Germline V lookup: CDR1 DFQATT, CDR2 SNEGSKA (reference sequence). Trimming pared 0 bases from V and 10 bases from J, leaving 9 bases between. From the 5' RACE reads, TCRdb called clonotypes with MiXCR, one entry per CDR3 protein. This table holds about 61,000 distinct CDR3 sequences, approximately 12% found once. This receptor was identified in an adult who was a healthcare worker with PCR-confirmed SARS-CoV-2 infection or an uninfected control (not recorded which). The donor label of this sample is uncertain. The rearrangement links TRBV20-1 to TRBJ1-2, with D hard to call. Material: whole blood, obtained at baseline. The CDR3 DNA reads TGCAGTGCTAGAGATCGGGTTCCCTACACCTTC. The encoded protein is CSARDRVPYTF.